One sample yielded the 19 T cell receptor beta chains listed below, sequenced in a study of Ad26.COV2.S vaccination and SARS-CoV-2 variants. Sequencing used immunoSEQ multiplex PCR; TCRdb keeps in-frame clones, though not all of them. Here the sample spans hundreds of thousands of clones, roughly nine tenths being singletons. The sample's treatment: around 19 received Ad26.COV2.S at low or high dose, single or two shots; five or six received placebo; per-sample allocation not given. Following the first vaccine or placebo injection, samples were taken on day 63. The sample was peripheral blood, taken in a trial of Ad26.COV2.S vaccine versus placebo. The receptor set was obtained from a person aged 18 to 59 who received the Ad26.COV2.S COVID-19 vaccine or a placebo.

The CDR3 DNA reads TGCGCCAGCAGCCTTTACCTCCGGGGGGGAACAGATACGCAGTATTTT. This encodes CASSLYLRGGTDTQYF. The chain couples TRBV5-1 to TRBJ2-3, with 8 bases aligning to TRBD2. The CDR3 has 16 amino acids. Trimming took 4 bases from V and 3 from J; bases not matched to a gene: 10. Germline V gene lookup returns CDR1 SGHRS and CDR2 YFSETQ.

CDR3 sequence reads: CASIGSGYTF. The CDR3 bases are TGTGCCAGCATCGGGAGTGGCTACACCTTC. The J gene is TRBJ1-2, the V gene TRBV7-8; unclear D gene. The germline CDR1 and CDR2 sequences are SGHVS and FQNEAQ. Trimming stripped 7 bases from V and 7 bases from J, with 7 bases between. The CDR3 runs 10 residues.

The DNA of the CDR3 is TGTGCCAGCAGCTTGTTCTTTCGGGGGGGAAGAAACTATGGCTACACCTTC. This codes for CASSLFFRGGRNYGYTF. The chain has TRBV5-4 and TRBJ1-2; tentative D call: TRBD1 (5 bases). The CDR3 has 17 residues. CDR1 and CDR2 (germline): SGHNT, YYREEE (reference sequence). The V gene lost 1 base and the J gene lost 2 bases, with 18 bases spanning the gap.

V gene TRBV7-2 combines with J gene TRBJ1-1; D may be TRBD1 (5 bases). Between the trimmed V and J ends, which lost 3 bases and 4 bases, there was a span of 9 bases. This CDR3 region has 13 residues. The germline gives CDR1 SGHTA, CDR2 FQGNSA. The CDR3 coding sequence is TGTGCCAGCAGCTTGACGAGGGGCACTGAAGCTTTCTTT. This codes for CASSLTRGTEAFF.

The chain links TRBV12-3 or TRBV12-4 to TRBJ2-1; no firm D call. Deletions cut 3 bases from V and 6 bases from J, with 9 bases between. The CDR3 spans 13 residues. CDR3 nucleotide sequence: TGTGCCAGCAGTTTGGAGATGGGCAATGAGCAGTTCTTC. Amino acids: CASSLEMGNEQFF.

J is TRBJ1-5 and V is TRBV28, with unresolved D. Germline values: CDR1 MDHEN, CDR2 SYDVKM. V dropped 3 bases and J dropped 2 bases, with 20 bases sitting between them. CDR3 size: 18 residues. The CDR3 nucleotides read TGTGCCAGCAGTTTCGACCAAAAGAAGGGAGGACGCAATCAGCCCCAGCATTTT. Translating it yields CASSFDQKKGGRNQPQHF.

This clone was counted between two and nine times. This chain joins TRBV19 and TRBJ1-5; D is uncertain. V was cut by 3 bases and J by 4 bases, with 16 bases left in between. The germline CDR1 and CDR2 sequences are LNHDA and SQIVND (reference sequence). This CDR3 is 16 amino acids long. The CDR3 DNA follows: TGTGCCAGTAGTATGCACGGGAGGGCTACTAATCAGCCCCAGCATTTT. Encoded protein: CASSMHGRATNQPQHF. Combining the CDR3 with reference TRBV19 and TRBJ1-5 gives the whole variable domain DGGITQSPKYLFRKEGQNVTLSCEQNLNHDAMYWYRQDPGQGLRLIYYSQIVNDFQKGDIAEGYSVSREKKESFPLTVTSAQKNPTAFYLCASSMHGRATNQPQHFGDGTRLSIL.

This CDR3 reads CASRKGVNTGELFF. CDR3 DNA sequence: TGCGCCAGCCGAAAAGGGGTAAACACCGGGGAGCTGTTTTTT. The chain couples TRBV4-3 to TRBJ2-2, with a tentative D call TRBD1 (5 bases). Trimming removed 8 bases from V and 2 bases from J, with 12 bases in between. The germline gives CDR1 LGHNA, CDR2 YSLEER. The CDR3 extends over 14 amino acids.

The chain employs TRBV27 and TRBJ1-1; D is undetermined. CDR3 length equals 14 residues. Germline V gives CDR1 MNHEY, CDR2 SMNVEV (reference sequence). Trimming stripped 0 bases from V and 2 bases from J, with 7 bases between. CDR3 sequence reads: CASSLSGGNTEAFF. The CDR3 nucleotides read TGTGCCAGCAGTTTATCTGGCGGAAACACTGAAGCTTTCTTT.

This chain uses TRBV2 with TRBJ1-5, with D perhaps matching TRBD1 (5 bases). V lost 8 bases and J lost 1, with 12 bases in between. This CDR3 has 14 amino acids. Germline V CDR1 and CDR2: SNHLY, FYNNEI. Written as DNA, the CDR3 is TGTGCCAGCTCGGGGCGCGTCAGCAATCAGCCCCAGCATTTT. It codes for CASSGRVSNQPQHF.

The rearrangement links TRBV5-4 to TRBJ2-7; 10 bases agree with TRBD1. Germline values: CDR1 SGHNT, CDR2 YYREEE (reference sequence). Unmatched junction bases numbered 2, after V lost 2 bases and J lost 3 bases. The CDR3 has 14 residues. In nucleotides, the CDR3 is TGTGCCAGCAGCTTCAGGGACAGGGGCTACGAGCAGTACTTC. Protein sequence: CASSFRDRGYEQYF.

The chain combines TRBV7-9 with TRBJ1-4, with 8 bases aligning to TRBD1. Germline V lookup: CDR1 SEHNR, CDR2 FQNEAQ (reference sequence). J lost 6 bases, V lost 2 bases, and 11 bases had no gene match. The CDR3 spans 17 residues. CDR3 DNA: TGTGCCAGCAGCTTAAGAGGGGCCGGACAGGGTTATGAAAAACTGTTTTTT. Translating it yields CASSLRGAGQGYEKLFF.

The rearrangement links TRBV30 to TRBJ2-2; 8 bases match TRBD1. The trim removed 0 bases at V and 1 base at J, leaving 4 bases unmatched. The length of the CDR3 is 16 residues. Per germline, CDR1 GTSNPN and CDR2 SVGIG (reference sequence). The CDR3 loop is CAWSVKDRVNTGELFF. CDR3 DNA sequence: TGTGCCTGGAGTGTAAAGGACAGGGTGAACACCGGGGAGCTGTTTTTT.

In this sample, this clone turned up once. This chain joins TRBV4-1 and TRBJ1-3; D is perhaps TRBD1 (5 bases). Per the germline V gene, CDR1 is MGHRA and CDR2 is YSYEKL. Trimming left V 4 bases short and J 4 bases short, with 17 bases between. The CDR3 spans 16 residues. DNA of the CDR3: TGCGCCAGCAGCCGATACCCAGGGCGCCTGGGAAACACCATATATTTT. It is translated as CASSRYPGRLGNTIYF.

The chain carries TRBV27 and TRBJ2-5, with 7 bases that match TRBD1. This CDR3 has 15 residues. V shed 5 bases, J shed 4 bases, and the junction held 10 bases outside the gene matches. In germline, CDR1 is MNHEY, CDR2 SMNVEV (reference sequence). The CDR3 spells CASSTGAGGRETQYF. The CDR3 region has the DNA TGTGCCAGCAGTACCGGGGCAGGGGGTCGAGAGACCCAGTACTTC.

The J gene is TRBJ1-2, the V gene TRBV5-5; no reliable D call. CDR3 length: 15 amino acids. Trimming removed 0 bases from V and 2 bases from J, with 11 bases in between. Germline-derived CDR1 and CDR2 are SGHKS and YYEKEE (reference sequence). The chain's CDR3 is CASSLASGINYGYTF. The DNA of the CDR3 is TGTGCCAGCAGCTTGGCCTCGGGGATCAACTATGGCTACACCTTC.

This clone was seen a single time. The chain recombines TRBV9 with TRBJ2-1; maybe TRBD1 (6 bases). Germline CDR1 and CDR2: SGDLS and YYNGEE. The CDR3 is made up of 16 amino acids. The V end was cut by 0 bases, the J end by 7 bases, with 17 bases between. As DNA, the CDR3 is TGTGCCAGCAGCGTAGACCCACGGGACAAGGTGAATGAGCAGTTCTTC. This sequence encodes CASSVDPRDKVNEQFF. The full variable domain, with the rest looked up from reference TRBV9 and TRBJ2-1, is DSGVTQTPKHLITATGQRVTLRCSPRSGDLSVYWYQQSLDQGLQFLIQYYNGEERAKGNILERFSAQQFPDLHSELNLSSLELGDSALYFCASSVDPRDKVNEQFFGPGTRLTVL.

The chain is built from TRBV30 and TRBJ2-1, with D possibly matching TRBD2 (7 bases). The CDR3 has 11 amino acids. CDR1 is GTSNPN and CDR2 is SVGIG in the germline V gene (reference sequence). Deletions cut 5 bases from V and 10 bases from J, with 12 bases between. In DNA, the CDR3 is TGTGCCTGGGAAGCGGGACAAGAGCAGTTCTTC. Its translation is CAWEAGQEQFF. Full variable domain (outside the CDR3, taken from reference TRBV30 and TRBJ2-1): SQTIHQWPATLVQPVGSPLSLECTVEGTSNPNLYWYRQAAGRGLQLLFYSVGIGQISSEVPQNLSASRPQDRQFILSSKKLLLSDSGFYLCAWEAGQEQFFGPGTRLTVL.

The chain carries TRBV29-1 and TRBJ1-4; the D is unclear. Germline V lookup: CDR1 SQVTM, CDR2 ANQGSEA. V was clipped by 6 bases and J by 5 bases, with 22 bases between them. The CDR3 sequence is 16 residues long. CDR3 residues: CSVAQYAGRGNEKLFF. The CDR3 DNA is TGCAGCGTAGCCCAATACGCCGGGAGAGGGAATGAAAAACTGTTTTTT. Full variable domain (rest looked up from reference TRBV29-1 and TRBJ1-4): SAVISQKPSRDICQRGTSLTIQCQVDSQVTMMFWYRQQPGQSLTLIATANQGSEATYESGFVIDKFPISRPNLTFSTLTVSNMSPEDSSIYLCSVAQYAGRGNEKLFFGSGTQLSVL.